Following are 13 T cell receptor beta chains from one sample sequenced in a study of blood T cells in healthy people across ages. A second about 7 to 11 cycle PCR used barcoded and J-beta primers. TCRdb analysed the 5' RACE reads with MiXCR anew, one entry per CDR3 protein. The profile shows around 1,500,000 distinct CDR3 sequences, roughly 28% of them singletons. Sequencing was carried out using blood. These receptors were obtained from a woman under 40 in good health.

This clonotype was seen more than once but under ten times. V is TRBV28 and J is TRBJ1-2; the D is unclear. The V and J ends lost 8 bases and 8 bases respectively, with 9 bases between them. The germline V gene has CDR1 MDHEN and CDR2 SYDVKM. CDR3 length: 10 residues. CDR3 coding DNA: TGTGCCAGCGGAACCTGGGGCTACACCTTC. This encodes CASGTWGYTF.

This clonotype was detected a few times. The V call is TRBV12-5, the J call TRBJ2-7; TRBD2 matches at 8 bases. J lost 0 bases, V lost 0 bases, and 4 bases had no gene match. The length of the CDR3 is 16 residues. Germline V gives CDR1 LGHNT, CDR2 FRNRAP. The CDR3 here is CASGLVNSGDSYEQYF. Here the CDR3 DNA reads TGTGCTAGTGGTTTGGTAAATAGCGGGGACTCCTACGAGCAGTACTTC.

This clonotype has just a few counts. The chain has TRBV10-3 and TRBJ2-1, with 13 positions matching TRBD2. The V segment lost 2 bases and the J segment 7 bases; nucleotides outside the gene matches: 11. Germline CDR1 reads ENHRY; CDR2 reads SYGVKD. The CDR3 length is 18 residues. CDR3 amino acids: CAISEELAGGVGRNEQFF. The CDR3 DNA follows: TGTGCCATCAGTGAGGAACTAGCGGGAGGGGTTGGGCGTAATGAGCAGTTCTTC.

This chain uses TRBV6-6 with TRBJ2-4; a possible D gene is TRBD2 (5 bases). TRBJ2-7 matches the DNA end more closely, so the J call is doubtful. Germline CDR1 MNHNY, CDR2 SVGAGI (reference sequence). There are 15 residues in the CDR3. This CDR3 is CASSPVRTFSYEQYF. The CDR3 DNA reads TGTGCCAGCAGCCCCGTTAGGACTTTCTCCTACGAGCAGTACTTC.

The chain combines TRBV6-1 with TRBJ2-7, with 9 nucleotides matching TRBD2. There are 14 residues in the CDR3. CDR1 is MNHNS and CDR2 is SASEGT in the germline V gene. The V and J ends lost 3 bases and 7 bases, in that order; junction bases with no gene match: 7. The CDR3 nucleotides are TGTGCCAGCAGTGAGAGCGGGGGGCCTTTGGAGCAGTACTTC. Translated, it gives CASSESGGPLEQYF.

This clonotype appeared a few times. The V gene is TRBV5-4, the J gene TRBJ2-5, with 7 bases matching TRBD1. Trimming at V came to 0 bases and at J to 5 bases, leaving 4 bases not matched to a gene. The length of the CDR3 is 14 residues. The V gene's germline CDR1 is SGHNT and CDR2 YYREEE (reference sequence). The CDR3 loop reads CASSLAIGGETQYF. CDR3 nucleotides: TGTGCCAGCAGCTTGGCTATAGGGGGCGAGACCCAGTACTTC.

The J gene is TRBJ1-1, the V gene TRBV7-3; D unclear. Per the germline V gene, CDR1 is SGHTA and CDR2 is FQGTGA. The CDR3 runs 13 residues. V shed 0 bases and J shed 4 bases, with 6 bases lying between them. The CDR3 sequence is CASSLTHGTEAFF. The CDR3 DNA reads TGTGCCAGCAGCTTAACCCATGGCACTGAAGCTTTCTTT.

This clonotype was counted at least ten times. The chain couples TRBV29-1 to TRBJ2-7; D unresolved. This CDR3 has 15 amino acids. V dropped 0 bases and J dropped 0 bases, with 12 bases sitting between them. Germline V gives CDR1 SQVTM, CDR2 ANQGSEA. The CDR3 DNA sequence: TGCAGCGTTGAAGATCCCCGAAGTAGCTCCTACGAGCAGTACTTC. As protein: CSVEDPRSSSYEQYF.

This clonotype was counted between two and nine times. One end of the junction does not line up with germline, which may come from a read error. The rearrangement links TRBV7-2 to TRBJ2-4; 7 bases map to TRBD2. Germline V lookup: CDR1 SGHTA, CDR2 FQGNSA. The CDR3 extends over 17 amino acids. The DNA for the CDR3 is TGTGCCAGCAACTTAGGAGCTAGCGGAGGTCTTAAAAACATTCAGTACTTC. The encoded protein is CASNLGASGGLKNIQYF.

The V and J genes are TRBV5-1 and TRBJ2-7, with TRBD1 matching over 8 bases. After removal of 4 bases from V and 7 bases from J, the junction contained 16 bases not matched to a gene. The CDR3 totals 16 residues. Germline assignment: CDR1 SGHRS and CDR2 YFSETQ. The CDR3 DNA follows: TGCGCCAGCAGCACAGGGCAGGGGGCCACATACAATGAGCAGTACTTC. This translates into CASSTGQGATYNEQYF.

The chain employs TRBV28 and TRBJ2-7; maybe TRBD1 (6 bases). The V end lost 3 bases, the J end lost 1 base, and 13 bases lay between the germline ends. The CDR3 loop spans 15 amino acids. CDR1 is MDHEN, CDR2 SYDVKM, per germline. The CDR3 nucleotides read TGTGCCAGCAGTTTGTTACAGGGTAGGTCCTACGAGCAGTACTTC. It translates to CASSLLQGRSYEQYF. Full variable domain (outside the CDR3, taken from reference TRBV28 and TRBJ2-7): DVKVTQSSRYLVKRTGEKVFLECVQDMDHENMFWYRQDPGLGLRLIYFSYDVKMKEKGDIPEGYSVSREKKERFSLILESASTNQTSMYLCASSLLQGRSYEQYFGPGTRLTVT.

The V gene is TRBV28, the J gene TRBJ2-5; a possible D gene is TRBD2 (5 bases). V lost 7 bases, J lost 4 bases, and 19 bases lay in between. This CDR3 spans 15 amino acids. Germline CDR1 reads MDHEN; CDR2 reads SYDVKM. CDR3 in amino acids: CASTDSATARETQYF. As DNA, the CDR3 is TGTGCCAGCACGGACTCCGCTACCGCGCGAGAGACCCAGTACTTC.

This clonotype was detected ten times or more. The CDR3 region has the DNA TGCAGTGCTAGACCCCTGACTAGCGGGACGAACACGCAAGAGACCCAGTACTTC. This gives the protein CSARPLTSGTNTQETQYF. V is TRBV20-1 and J is TRBJ2-5, with 11 bases identical to TRBD2. In germline, CDR1 is DFQATT, CDR2 SNEGSKA (reference sequence). V lost 2 bases, J lost 2 bases, and 13 bases stayed unmatched. The CDR3 is 18 amino acids.